The 27 T cell receptor beta chains below come from one sample, sequenced in a study of T cell responses to AZD1222 COVID-19 vaccine. Clones were read by immunoSEQ multiplex PCR, and TCRdb kept only the in-frame ones, dropping some. Of 90,000 to 120,000 clones in the sample, around 90% were seen once. The specimen was peripheral blood, collected on day 0 of AZD1222 vaccination. All receptors come from an adult in good health.

Here the CDR3 DNA reads TGTGCCACCTTCGACAGGGCAAGCCTAGGGGGCTACACCTTC. It translates to CATFDRASLGGYTF. The J gene is TRBJ1-2, the V gene TRBV19; TRBD1 matches at 7 bases. The CDR3 is 14 amino acids. With 10 bases clipped from V and 8 bases from J, the junction kept 16 bases outside the gene matches. CDR1 is LNHDA and CDR2 is SQIVND in the germline V gene (reference sequence).

The rearrangement uses TRBV28 and TRBJ1-2; D is ambiguous. Germline CDR1 MDHEN, CDR2 SYDVKM. This CDR3 spans 16 amino acids. With 2 bases removed from V and 2 bases from J, the gap between germline ends came to 15 bases. The CDR3 DNA follows: TGTGCCAGCAGTTTACAGCTCGTAGTAGAGAACTATGGCTACACCTTC. This translates into CASSLQLVVENYGYTF.

The chain uses TRBV28 and TRBJ1-2; D uncertain. CDR3 length: 12 residues. Trimming removed 11 bases at V and 3 bases at J, with 13 bases between. Germline lookup yields CDR1 MDHEN and CDR2 SYDVKM. The CDR3 is CASNEGDYGYTF. In DNA, the CDR3 is TGTGCCTCCAATGAGGGTGACTATGGCTACACCTTC.

This sequence joins TRBV9 and TRBJ2-7; possible D gene TRBD1, 7 bases. The germline V gene has CDR1 SGDLS and CDR2 YYNGEE. V was shortened by 2 bases and J by 3 bases, with 18 bases between the two germline ends. The CDR3 loop spans 16 amino acids. CDR3 amino acids: CASSVGGQPRYYEQYF. CDR3 bases: TGTGCCAGCAGCGTGGGGGGACAGCCCCGGTACTACGAGCAGTACTTC. The full variable domain, rest sourced from reference TRBV9 and TRBJ2-7, is DSGVTQTPKHLITATGQRVTLRCSPRSGDLSVYWYQQSLDQGLQFLIQYYNGEERAKGNILERFSAQQFPDLHSELNLSSLELGDSALYFCASSVGGQPRYYEQYFGPGTRLTVT.

The rearrangement joins TRBV28 to TRBJ1-6, with 9 bases fitting TRBD1. Germline V gene lookup returns CDR1 MDHEN and CDR2 SYDVKM. Trimming cost V 6 bases and J 7 bases; bases outside gene matches: 7. This CDR3 is 15 amino acids long. CDR3 sequence reads: CASSPEGQGNSPLHF. The CDR3 DNA is TGTGCCAGCAGCCCCGAAGGACAGGGGAATTCACCCCTCCACTTT.

The chain links TRBV6-5 to TRBJ1-5, with D possibly being TRBD1 (6 bases). This CDR3 is built from 15 residues. The V gene lost 4 bases and the J gene lost 6 bases, with 16 bases spanning the gap. CDR1 is MNHEY and CDR2 is SVGAGI in the germline V gene. In DNA, the CDR3 is TGTGCCAGCAGTTTCTCAAGGGGGGCGAGTCAGCCCCAGCATTTT. Protein sequence: CASSFSRGASQPQHF.

V gene TRBV6-6 combines with J gene TRBJ1-1, with 8 positions matching TRBD1. V was clipped by 7 bases and J by 9 bases; unmatched bases: 13. The CDR3 loop spans 14 amino acids. Germline V gives CDR1 MNHNY, CDR2 SVGAGI (reference sequence). CDR3 residues: CASMTGPQGVQAFF. CDR3 sequence (DNA): TGTGCCAGCATGACCGGGCCACAGGGGGTACAAGCTTTCTTT.

V is TRBV13 and J is TRBJ1-2, with no clear D. CDR1 and CDR2 (germline): PRHDT, FYEKMQ (reference sequence). V dropped 2 bases and J dropped 6 bases, with 19 bases sitting between them. CDR3 length: 16 residues. CDR3 DNA sequence: TGTGCCAGCAGCTTACGGGTTCTGTGGGGAAGGAATGGCTACACCTTC. It encodes CASSLRVLWGRNGYTF.

The chain is built from TRBV4-1 and TRBJ2-1, with 12 nucleotides matching TRBD2. The CDR3 consists of 14 residues. Germline V gene data show CDR1 as MGHRA and CDR2 as YSYEKL. V was clipped by 4 bases and J by 9 bases; unmatched bases: 4. The CDR3: CASSPSGGAGEQFF. Written as DNA, the CDR3 is TGCGCCAGCAGCCCTAGCGGGGGGGCCGGTGAGCAGTTCTTC.

V gene TRBV19 combines with J gene TRBJ1-2, with D unresolved. The germline CDR1 and CDR2 sequences are LNHDA and SQIVND (reference sequence). CDR3 length equals 16 residues. Trimming took 0 bases from V and 7 from J, leaving 18 bases between them. CDR3 residues: CASSIDRHTKHGGYTF. The CDR3, as DNA: TGTGCCAGTAGTATAGATAGGCACACGAAACATGGTGGCTACACCTTC.

This clone was seen only a few times. The CDR3 DNA is TGTGCCAGCAGTCCGGGACTAGACAACACCGGGGAGCTGTTTTTT. Its protein is CASSPGLDNTGELFF. The rearrangement uses TRBV11-3 and TRBJ2-2; TRBD2 matches at 8 bases. Trimming at V came to 6 bases and at J to 2 bases, leaving 5 bases not matched to a gene. The germline gives CDR1 SGHNT, CDR2 YENEEA. The CDR3 spans 15 residues.

The gene calls are TRBV6-5 and TRBJ1-1; tentatively, D is TRBD1 (5 bases). CDR3 length: 16 residues. Per the germline V gene, CDR1 is MNHEY and CDR2 is SVGAGI. V was trimmed by 0 bases and J by 5 bases, leaving 16 bases between them. The CDR3 DNA reads as TGTGCCAGCAGTTACTCGATGGTTGGGGGAGAAACTGAAGCTTTCTTT. Its translation: CASSYSMVGGETEAFF.

This clone was seen a single time. The chain links TRBV27 to TRBJ1-1; D gene ambiguous. Germline V gene sequence: CDR1 MNHEY, CDR2 SMNVEV (reference sequence). V was trimmed by 4 bases and J by 5 bases, leaving 11 bases between them. The CDR3 spans 13 residues. The CDR3 DNA sequence: TGTGCCAGCAGTTGGAGCGACGGAACTGAAGCTTTCTTT. It translates to CASSWSDGTEAFF.

The rearrangement uses TRBV2 and TRBJ2-5; tentatively, D is TRBD2 (6 bases). The CDR3 loop spans 14 amino acids. From germline, CDR1 is SNHLY and CDR2 FYNNEI. V was clipped by 2 bases and J by 1 base, with 8 bases between them. CDR3 nucleotides: TGTGCCAGCAGTGAAATGGGGGGCCAAGAGACCCAGTACTTC. This codes for CASSEMGGQETQYF.

The chain links TRBV7-8 to TRBJ2-4; no firm D call. Germline V gene data show CDR1 as SGHVS and CDR2 as FQNEAQ. Trimming took off 1 base at V and 3 bases at J, with 1 base between the two ends. This CDR3 is 12 amino acids long. DNA for the CDR3: TGTGCCAGCAGCTTAGACAAAAACATTCAGTACTTC. Its protein product is CASSLDKNIQYF.

The chain recombines TRBV9 with TRBJ2-1, with TRBD1 matching 8 bases. J gave up 8 bases and V 1 base, and 11 bases lay outside the gene matches. Germline values: CDR1 SGDLS, CDR2 YYNGEE. This CDR3 has 16 amino acids. The CDR3 region is CASSVSGQGASYEQFF. CDR3 bases: TGTGCCAGCAGCGTATCTGGACAGGGTGCGAGCTATGAGCAGTTCTTC.

This sequence joins TRBV20-1 and TRBJ2-1; D gene uncertain. Germline V gene sequence: CDR1 DFQATT, CDR2 SNEGSKA (reference sequence). V lost 3 bases and J lost 0, with 12 bases in between. The CDR3 runs 15 residues. CDR3 residues: CSASPPVSSYNEQFF. The CDR3 coding sequence is TGCAGTGCTAGTCCACCGGTGAGCTCCTACAATGAGCAGTTCTTC.

The V call is TRBV2, the J call TRBJ1-1; D may be TRBD1 (5 bases). The V end lost 9 bases, the J end lost 2 bases, and 13 bases lay between the germline ends. The CDR3 totals 13 residues. In germline, CDR1 is SNHLY, CDR2 FYNNEI. The CDR3 protein is CARKQEFNTEAFF. The CDR3 DNA is TGTGCCAGAAAACAGGAGTTCAACACTGAAGCTTTCTTT.

By proportion, this clone is large. The chain employs TRBV13 and TRBJ2-3; 8 bases are a match to TRBD2. The CDR3 contains 17 residues. Germline V gene sequence: CDR1 PRHDT, CDR2 FYEKMQ (reference sequence). The trim removed 5 bases at V and 2 bases at J, leaving 12 bases unmatched. CDR3 loop: CASSGRNGRDLTDTQYF. CDR3 sequence (DNA): TGTGCCAGCAGCGGCCGGAACGGGAGGGACCTCACAGATACGCAGTATTTT.

V gene TRBV24-1 combines with J gene TRBJ1-1; D is perhaps TRBD1 (6 bases). The V end lost 5 bases, the J end lost 2 bases, and 11 bases lay between the germline ends. The CDR3 has 14 residues. Germline V gives CDR1 KGHDR, CDR2 SFDVKD. As DNA, the CDR3 is TGTGCCACCAGTGGCGGGGGCACAAACACTGAAGCTTTCTTT. It specifies CATSGGGTNTEAFF.

In the case of this clone: Different DNA sequences within this sample yield the same CDR3. This sequence joins TRBV18 and TRBJ1-5; D gene ambiguous. Germline V gene lookup returns CDR1 KGHSH and CDR2 LQKENI. The germline V and J ends were trimmed by 3 bases and 5 bases, with 8 bases remaining between them. This CDR3 is 13 amino acids long. CDR3 loop: CASSPGRDQPQHF. The CDR3, as DNA: TGTGCCAGCTCACCGGGCCGAGATCAGCCCCAGCATTTT.

The rearrangement joins TRBV6-6 to TRBJ2-1; 11 bases match TRBD2. The CDR3 contains 14 residues. The trim removed 7 bases at V and 7 bases at J, leaving 6 bases unmatched. Germline V CDR1 and CDR2: MNHNY, SVGAGI (reference sequence). CDR3 bases: TGTGCCAGCAATTTAGCGGGAGGGCCTAATGAGCAGTTCTTC. This codes for CASNLAGGPNEQFF.

The chain is built from TRBV4-1 and TRBJ1-3; no clear D. The CDR3 is made up of 12 amino acids. V shed 6 bases and J shed 7 bases, with 10 bases lying between them. CDR1 is MGHRA and CDR2 is YSYEKL in the germline V gene. The CDR3 reads CASSGSGNTIYF. The CDR3, as DNA: TGCGCCAGCAGTGGGTCAGGCAACACCATATATTTT.

V usage is TRBV6-1 and J usage is TRBJ1-5; D gene uncertain. The germline gives CDR1 MNHNS, CDR2 SASEGT. This CDR3 is 16 amino acids long. Trimming removed 2 bases from V and 9 bases from J, with 20 bases in between. CDR3 nucleotide sequence: TGTGCCAGCAGTGAATTCGGCTATAGCAATCAGTGGCCCCAGCATTTT. The encoded protein is CASSEFGYSNQWPQHF.

This clone is a singleton in its sample. The chain combines TRBV3-1 (or the pseudogene TRBV3-2) with TRBJ1-2; D is ambiguous. CDR3 length equals 14 residues. The ends were cut back, 0 bases at V and 8 bases at J, with 13 bases in the middle. The germline V gene encodes CDR1 LGHDT and CDR2 YNNKEL (reference sequence). The CDR3 region has the DNA TGTGCCAGCAGCCAAGATGCGGGGATTGACGGCTACACCTTC. Protein: CASSQDAGIDGYTF.

This clone was observed a single time. V gene TRBV7-3 combines with J gene TRBJ2-2; no clear D. The CDR3 is 14 residues long. Germline CDR1 reads SGHTA; CDR2 reads FQGTGA. V was cut by 1 base and J by 5 bases, with 8 bases left in between. The CDR3: CASSLIGETGELFF. DNA for the CDR3: TGTGCCAGCAGCTTAATTGGGGAAACCGGGGAGCTGTTTTTT.

The chain is built from TRBV6-6 and TRBJ2-1; D is unresolved. Germline loops: CDR1 MNHNY, CDR2 SVGAGI (reference sequence). V gave up 6 bases and J gave up 3 bases, with 15 bases separating them. This CDR3 has 15 residues. CDR3 loop: CASSPLATGYNEQFF. The CDR3 nucleotides are TGTGCCAGCAGCCCTCTTGCGACTGGCTACAATGAGCAGTTCTTC.